This T cell receptor beta chain is drawn from a study of blood T cell repertoires in COVID-19. Individuals drawn from 20 to 30 US areas were about 18 to 100 years old. Each participant's cohort was designated according to participant-reported clinical history. Under the authors' procedure: Using reference gene primer amplification, nucleated cell counts were estimated. Measured with immunoSEQ multiplex PCR; TCRdb has only the in-frame clones, and not every one. From that table come the V and J calls and clone size; the DNA was used to work out D and trimming. In the table there are some 220,000 clones, 80% to 90% of which are singletons. Trimming at V came to 2 bases and at J to 1 base, leaving 3 bases not matched to a gene. This CDR3 contains 15 residues. CDR1 is LNHDA, CDR2 SQIVND, per germline (reference sequence). Comments on this clone: Other DNA sequences in this specimen translate into the identical CDR3.

The genes are TRBV19 and TRBJ2-3; TRBD2 matches 7 bases. Sequenced material: PBMCs or T cells enriched from blood (not recorded which). This clonotype originated in a woman aged 18-29 years in a cohort exposed to, infected with or recovered from COVID-19 (not recorded which). The CDR3 sequence is CASSILAGGTDTQYF. CDR3 sequence (DNA): TGTGCCAGTAGTATACTGGCGGGAGGCACAGATACGCAGTATTTT.